A single sample gave rise to the 30 T cell receptor beta chains below, sequenced in a study of CD4 T cells in relation to SARS-CoV-2 and coronaviruses. Assay used: immunoSEQ multiplex PCR; TCRdb lists only in-frame clones, some missing. The sample lists 30,000 to 40,000 clones; over 75% were seen once. The antigens these receptors bind are not known. Sequences were obtained from memory CD4+ T cells from PBMCs, cultured in vitro. These receptors were obtained from an adult with COVID-19.

V usage is TRBV30 and J usage is TRBJ2-7; 8 nucleotides agree with TRBD2. CDR1 is GTSNPN and CDR2 is SVGIG in the germline V gene (reference sequence). This CDR3 comprises 15 residues. Losses at the gene ends were 4 bases for V and 5 bases for J; bases not matched to a gene: 13. CDR3 region: CAWTGGSSGRDEQYF. The CDR3 DNA follows: TGTGCCTGGACCGGTGGTTCCAGCGGGAGAGACGAGCAGTACTTC.

CDR3 DNA: TGCGCCAGCAGCTGGGACAGGAAACAGACGAACACCGGGGAGCTGTTTTTT. Encoded protein: CASSWDRKQTNTGELFF. V usage is TRBV5-1 and J usage is TRBJ2-2, with 8 bases that match TRBD1. The CDR3 extends over 17 amino acids. With 3 bases clipped from V and 0 bases from J, the junction kept 7 bases outside the gene matches. Germline V gives CDR1 SGHRS, CDR2 YFSETQ.

Concerning this clone: Within the sample, other DNA sequences also encode this same CDR3. V gene TRBV7-9 combines with J gene TRBJ2-2; D is undetermined. Trimming shortened V by 5 bases and J by 5 bases, and 9 bases separated the two germline ends. This CDR3 is built from 13 residues. Per the germline V gene, CDR1 is SEHNR and CDR2 is FQNEAQ (reference sequence). The CDR3 loop reads CASSPEWTGELFF. In DNA, the CDR3 is TGTGCCAGCAGCCCAGAGTGGACCGGGGAGCTGTTTTTT.

This clone was observed a handful of times. This sequence joins TRBV2 and TRBJ2-1; possibly TRBD1 or TRBD2 for D (6 bases each). The CDR3 is made up of 17 amino acids. Trimming pared 7 bases from V and 5 bases from J, leaving 24 bases between. Germline CDR1 is SNHLY and CDR2 is FYNNEI. The CDR3 protein is CASMGGRDTGSNNEQFF. The DNA for the CDR3 is TGTGCCAGCATGGGGGGCAGAGACACGGGCTCAAACAATGAGCAGTTCTTC.

The CDR3 is CASSARRGRDTEAFF. DNA of the CDR3: TGTGCCAGCAGTGCCAGGAGGGGAAGGGATACTGAAGCTTTCTTT. This chain links TRBV27 with TRBJ1-1, with D perhaps TRBD1 (5 bases). CDR1 MNHEY and CDR2 SMNVEV come from the germline V gene (reference sequence). The ends were cut back, 5 bases at V and 5 bases at J, with 18 bases in the middle. The CDR3 sequence is 15 residues long.

This rearrangement joins TRBV5-1 to TRBJ2-7; tentatively, D is TRBD1 (6 bases). Trimming took off 4 bases at V and 2 bases at J, with 19 bases between the two ends. Germline V gene lookup returns CDR1 SGHRS and CDR2 YFSETQ. The length of the CDR3 is 16 residues. CDR3 bases: TGCGCCAGCAGCACCGAACCGGGACACCACACCTACGAGCAGTACTTC. This encodes CASSTEPGHHTYEQYF.

This rearrangement joins TRBV7-3 to TRBJ2-7, with 8 bases lining up with TRBD1. Germline V gene lookup returns CDR1 SGHTA and CDR2 FQGTGA. The CDR3 covers 15 residues. Trimming at V came to 1 base and at J to 2 bases, leaving 4 bases not matched to a gene. As DNA, the CDR3 is TGTGCCAGCAGCTTAAATCCAGGGGGCACCTACGAGCAGTACTTC. Residues: CASSLNPGGTYEQYF. The full variable domain, its missing parts supplied by reference TRBV7-3 and TRBJ2-7, is GAGVSQTPSNKVTEKGKYVELRCDPISGHTALYWYRQSLGQGPEFLIYFQGTGAADDSGLPNDRFFAVRPEGSVSTLKIQRTERGDSAVYLCASSLNPGGTYEQYFGPGTRLTVT.

This chain's CDR3 is CAWSDGYEQYF. The CDR3 coding sequence is TGTGCCTGGAGTGATGGTTACGAGCAGTACTTC. The chain has TRBV30 and TRBJ2-7; the D is unclear. Trimming took off 1 base at V and 4 bases at J, with 5 bases between the two ends. Germline-derived CDR1 and CDR2 are GTSNPN and SVGIG (reference sequence). This CDR3 spans 11 amino acids. The variable domain in full, with the rest retrieved from reference TRBV30 and TRBJ2-7, is SQTIHQWPATLVQPVGSPLSLECTVEGTSNPNLYWYRQAAGRGLQLLFYSVGIGQISSEVPQNLSASRPQDRQFILSSKKLLLSDSGFYLCAWSDGYEQYFGPGTRLTVT.

Only a few counts were recorded for this clone. The chain joins TRBV6-5 to TRBJ1-6; 7 positions agree with TRBD1. CDR1 and CDR2 (germline): MNHEY, SVGAGI. CDR3 length equals 13 residues. J was trimmed by 10 bases and V by 7 bases; bases with no gene match: 7. The CDR3 region is CASTDREPSPLHF. As DNA, the CDR3 is TGTGCCAGCACAGACAGGGAACCATCACCCCTCCACTTT.

This clone was detected once. The chain links TRBV7-3 to TRBJ2-2; TRBD1 matches 10 bases. The V and J ends lost 5 bases and 6 bases, in that order; junction bases with no gene match: 3. CDR1 and CDR2 from the germline V gene are SGHTA and FQGTGA. The CDR3 covers 14 residues. Here the CDR3 reads CASSHGQGAGELFF. CDR3 nucleotides: TGTGCCAGCAGCCACGGACAGGGGGCCGGGGAGCTGTTTTTT.

The rearrangement uses TRBV28 and TRBJ2-7; possible D gene TRBD2, 5 bases. CDR1 is MDHEN, CDR2 SYDVKM, per germline. The CDR3 sequence is 17 residues long. The V end was cut by 4 bases, the J end by 10 bases, with 29 bases between. The DNA of the CDR3 is TGTGCCAGCAGTTCCCCATCTCTAGCTACTCTAGCCGGGGTACAGTACTTC. Translated, it gives CASSSPSLATLAGVQYF.

The J gene is TRBJ2-1, the V gene TRBV3-1 (or the pseudogene TRBV3-2); 10 nucleotides align to TRBD2. CDR1 and CDR2 (germline): LGHDT, YNNKEL (reference sequence). The CDR3 runs to 14 residues. V trimming: 3 bases; J trimming: 7 bases; junction bases outside the gene matches: 3. CDR3 residues: CASSQSGRGNEQFF. The CDR3 DNA sequence: TGTGCCAGCAGCCAGAGCGGGAGGGGGAATGAGCAGTTCTTC.

This rearrangement joins TRBV28 to TRBJ1-2; the match to TRBD1 covers 7 bases. This CDR3 is 14 amino acids long. V lost 7 bases and J lost 1; bases outside the gene matches: 6. The germline V gene encodes CDR1 MDHEN and CDR2 SYDVKM. The CDR3 DNA follows: TGTGCCAGCACGAGGGGACAGTATAACTATGGCTACACCTTC. It specifies CASTRGQYNYGYTF.

This clone was detected a few times. The chain joins TRBV28 to TRBJ2-7, with D tentatively TRBD2 (6 bases). V shed 4 bases and J shed 6 bases, with 16 bases lying between them. Germline V CDR1 and CDR2: MDHEN, SYDVKM. The CDR3 loop spans 14 amino acids. As DNA, the CDR3 is TGTGCCAGCAGTTACGGGGGAGCCAGGATCGAGCAGTACTTC. Protein product: CASSYGGARIEQYF.

This clone was recorded only once. V usage is TRBV9 and J usage is TRBJ2-2; no clear D. The CDR3 length is 15 residues. V was cut by 1 base and J by 1 base, with 8 bases left in between. From germline, CDR1 is SGDLS and CDR2 YYNGEE. The CDR3 region is CASSVQDLNTGELFF. CDR3 bases: TGTGCCAGCAGCGTACAGGACCTGAACACCGGGGAGCTGTTTTTT. Full variable domain (rest looked up from reference TRBV9 and TRBJ2-2): DSGVTQTPKHLITATGQRVTLRCSPRSGDLSVYWYQQSLDQGLQFLIQYYNGEERAKGNILERFSAQQFPDLHSELNLSSLELGDSALYFCASSVQDLNTGELFFGEGSRLTVL.

The gene calls are TRBV7-2 and TRBJ2-3; a weak D match, TRBD1 (6 bases). V gave up 3 bases and J gave up 3 bases, with 10 bases separating them. The germline gives CDR1 SGHTA, CDR2 FQGNSA. This CDR3 is 14 amino acids long. The CDR3 loop is CASSLDQGTDTQYF. In DNA form, the CDR3 reads TGTGCCAGCAGCTTGGACCAGGGGACAGATACGCAGTATTTT.

This clone came up once. The chain recombines TRBV5-1 with TRBJ2-3; 8 bases are shared with TRBD1. The V segment lost 2 bases and the J segment 0 bases; nucleotides outside the gene matches: 2. Germline values: CDR1 SGHRS, CDR2 YFSETQ. The CDR3 contains 15 residues. The CDR3 here is CASSFRQGSTDTQYF. CDR3 sequence (DNA): TGCGCCAGCAGCTTCCGACAGGGGAGCACAGATACGCAGTATTTT.

This clone came up a few times. This chain connects TRBV3-1 (or the pseudogene TRBV3-2) to TRBJ2-5; D remains unclear. Trimming stripped 3 bases from V and 2 bases from J, with 10 bases between. CDR3 length: 14 residues. Germline loops: CDR1 LGHDT, CDR2 YNNKEL (reference sequence). The CDR3 region has the DNA TGTGCCAGCAGCCACCTGGGTGAGCAAGAGACCCAGTACTTC. Translation: CASSHLGEQETQYF.

This clone was found once. The V call is TRBV30, the J call TRBJ2-5; a weak D match, TRBD2 (6 bases). The V end was cut by 1 base, the J end by 5 bases, with 14 bases between. CDR1 is GTSNPN and CDR2 is SVGIG in the germline V gene (reference sequence). This CDR3 is built from 14 residues. The CDR3 bases are TGTGCCTGGAGTGACGCGGGGCTCCGGGAGACCCAGTACTTC. This encodes CAWSDAGLRETQYF.

The CDR3 loop reads CASSPGGTSGRNEQFF. The CDR3 DNA sequence: TGTGCCAGCAGCCCCGGCGGGACTAGCGGGAGAAATGAGCAGTTCTTC. The chain carries TRBV5-4 and TRBJ2-1; 14 positions agree with TRBD2. The CDR3 extends over 16 amino acids. Germline V lookup: CDR1 SGHNT, CDR2 YYREEE (reference sequence). Germline trimming cut 4 bases from V and 7 bases from J; bases unmatched to any gene: 7.

The chain employs TRBV18 and TRBJ2-1; 7 nucleotides match TRBD2. Germline trimming cut 0 bases from V and 6 bases from J; bases unmatched to any gene: 5. Germline lookup yields CDR1 KGHSH and CDR2 LQKENI. The CDR3 is 15 amino acids. Here the CDR3 DNA reads TGTGCCAGCTCACCACCGGCGGGAGCTGGCAATGAGCAGTTCTTC. Protein sequence: CASSPPAGAGNEQFF. The full variable domain, in which reference TRBV18 and TRBJ2-1 provide the parts outside the CDR3, is NAGVMQNPRHLVRRRGQEARLRCSPMKGHSHVYWYRQLPEEGLKFMVYLQKENIIDESGMPKERFSAEFPKEGPSILRIQQVVRGDSAAYFCASSPPAGAGNEQFFGPGTRLTVL.

This chain uses TRBV6-5 with TRBJ2-3, with 9 bases aligning to TRBD2. The CDR3 extends over 16 amino acids. Losses at the gene ends were 1 base for V and 3 bases for J; bases not matched to a gene: 5. Per the germline V gene, CDR1 is MNHEY and CDR2 is SVGAGI. The CDR3 nucleotides are TGTGCCAGCAGTTACTATAGCGGGAGAAGGACAGATACGCAGTATTTT. The encoded protein is CASSYYSGRRTDTQYF.

The chain combines TRBV28 with TRBJ1-4; D perhaps matches TRBD1 (5 bases). The V and J ends lost 4 bases and 8 bases respectively, with 17 bases between them. Per germline, CDR1 MDHEN and CDR2 SYDVKM. This CDR3 has 15 residues. CDR3 bases: TGTGCCAGCAGTTCCCCCGGCCGGGCAGGGGAAAAACTGTTTTTT. This gives the protein CASSSPGRAGEKLFF.

Here the CDR3 DNA reads TGTGCCACCAGCCGATCCGGGGCCCAAGAGACCCAGTACTTC. It is translated as CATSRSGAQETQYF. This chain links TRBV24-1 with TRBJ2-5, with D perhaps matching TRBD1 or TRBD2 (5 bases each). The CDR3 extends over 14 amino acids. V lost 7 bases, J lost 1 base, and 12 bases lay in between. From germline, CDR1 is KGHDR and CDR2 SFDVKD.

The chain has TRBV4-2 and TRBJ1-1, with D maybe TRBD1 (5 bases). Deletions cut 1 base from V and 1 base from J, with 13 bases between. The CDR3 covers 16 residues. CDR1 and CDR2 from the germline V gene are LGHNA and YNFKEQ. The CDR3 reads CASSQVLRGKNTEAFF. DNA for the CDR3: TGTGCCAGCAGCCAAGTTCTCCGGGGGAAGAACACTGAAGCTTTCTTT.

This clone was seen more than once but under ten times. This chain uses TRBV7-2 with TRBJ1-5, with TRBD1 matching 8 bases. The CDR3 is made up of 17 amino acids. Per germline, CDR1 SGHTA and CDR2 FQGNSA. The junction had 14 bases not matched to a gene; V was cut back by 4 bases and J by 6 bases. This chain's CDR3 is CASSSESGTGRGQPQHF. The DNA of the CDR3 is TGTGCCAGCAGCTCCGAATCCGGGACAGGTAGGGGTCAGCCCCAGCATTTT.

The chain couples TRBV2 to TRBJ2-2; TRBD1 or TRBD2 may be the D gene (5 bases each). With 9 bases removed from V and 6 bases from J, the gap between germline ends came to 20 bases. Looked up from germline, CDR1 is SNHLY and CDR2 is FYNNEI. This CDR3 is built from 15 residues. Here the CDR3 reads CASRGLVGRPGELFF. In DNA, the CDR3 is TGTGCCAGTCGGGGCCTGGTTGGTCGGCCCGGGGAGCTGTTTTTT.

This rearrangement joins TRBV7-9 to TRBJ1-2, with D hard to call. Germline CDR1 is SEHNR and CDR2 is FQNEAQ (reference sequence). The ends were cut back, 5 bases at V and 9 bases at J, with 19 bases in the middle. CDR3 length: 14 amino acids. CDR3: CASSPASPIISYTF. In nucleotides, the CDR3 is TGTGCCAGCAGCCCAGCGAGTCCTATAATTAGCTACACCTTC.

This clone was seen more than once but under ten times. V and J are TRBV4-2 and TRBJ2-3, with 10 positions matching TRBD2. J lost 0 bases, V lost 2 bases, and 2 bases had no gene match. CDR3 length: 16 amino acids. Germline V gene lookup returns CDR1 LGHNA and CDR2 YNFKEQ. The CDR3 spells CASSQSTSGSTDTQYF. The CDR3 nucleotides read TGTGCCAGCAGCCAATCGACTAGCGGGAGCACAGATACGCAGTATTTT.

The chain uses TRBV30 and TRBJ2-1; 12 positions match TRBD2. J lost 9 bases, V lost 0 bases, and 9 bases had no gene match. The germline CDR1 and CDR2 sequences are GTSNPN and SVGIG (reference sequence). This CDR3 is built from 16 residues. CDR3 coding DNA: TGTGCCTGGAGTGTACCCCCCACTAGCGGGAGGTCTGAGCAGTTCTTC. It yields the protein CAWSVPPTSGRSEQFF.